This T cell receptor (beta chain) came from a study of identical twins listed by TCRdb under 2016. With regard to the full study: To test whether fetal clonotypes persist, this study deep-sequenced TCR alpha and beta repertoires from monozygotic twins, from unrelated adults of various ages, and from cord blood. Replicate twin experiments were performed at different times using different library preparation protocols to rule out contamination.

What the study reported, not specific to this receptor: A weaker excess of twin sharing was found in beta out-of-frame sequences because the signal-to-noise ratio was lowered by fewer shared sequences. Compared with coincidental sharing between unrelated individuals, out-of-frame TCR alpha sequences shared between twins showed an excess of sequences with low generation probability. Conclusions relied on cross-sectional statistical analysis, since the same donors could not be followed over many years. Recombination models systematically underestimated out-of-frame TCR alpha sharing in monozygotic twins but agreed with sharing between unrelated individuals. Invariant T cells such as MAIT and iNKT could partly confound zero-insertion analyses, though diverse VJ usage argued against this for most clonotypes. Abundant cord blood beta clonotypes carried fewer insertions; young adult naive repertoires showed a weaker similar trend, while memory repertoires showed none.

With respect to this clonotype: Its antigen remains unidentified. Base qualities are not provided; no much larger clone lies one nucleotide away.

V has 2 bases trimmed and J has 0 bases trimmed; junction bases matching no gene number 5. In the germline V gene (reference sequence), CDR1 corresponds to LGHDT and CDR2 to YNNKEL. There are 17 amino acids in the CDR3, from cysteine to phenylalanine inclusive. Only the CDR3 part of the read is kept: 51 bases, read in frame from the first base. Libraries were made using 5' RACE. Sequenced on an Illumina HiSeq 2000. A universal primer binding site was added through template switching, and the final cDNA carried a unique molecular identifier so that TCR cDNA molecules could be counted accurately. Specific primers in the conserved constant-segment region were used to synthesize first-strand cDNA for the TCR alpha and beta chains. Each cDNA library was double barcoded, with a SMART-Mk sample barcode plus Illumina barcodes, to control for contamination. TruSeq adapter sequences along with Illumina sample barcodes were introduced in two successive PCR steps. The TCR alpha and beta cDNA libraries were sequenced on the Illumina HiSeq platform using custom primers. Per the authors' processing: Raw reads were processed with MiGEC to extract unique molecular identifiers, and MiXCR was used to determine CDR3 positions. For each individual, recombination models were inferred using an EM algorithm with the repgenHMM and IGoR tools. Shared clonotypes were analyzed with the tcR package in R, and sharing was normalized by the product of cloneset sizes. Out-of-frame nonproductive sequences were analyzed to study raw recombination free of thymic and clonal selection effects. Starting from the raw public reads, TCRdb applied fastp trimming at Q25, assembled clones with MiXCR and retained in-frame beta chains. CDR3 protein sequences are deduplicated, and each keeps its most common genes and DNA. The V and J calls were determined by TCRdb, not by the authors. The sample table shows 450,000 or so distinct CDR3 sequences, and about 14% are seen once. 0.4% to 0.55% of the sample lies in the top ten.

Every donor was a healthy Caucasian. Three pairs of female monozygotic twins, all aged roughly 18 to 29 years, were included in the twin cohort. CD4+ and CD8+ T cell populations were isolated with positive isolation kits from Invitrogen. The sample was also reused in another study, on yellow fever vaccine responses in identical twins. As that second study puts it: The authors reported that the T cell response to vaccination in identical twins appeared partly convergent and partly personalized. Focusing on identical twins, the study followed the T cell clones that responded to the vaccine, and did so with precision.

The sample consisted of CD4+ T cells sorted from blood. This clonotype originated in a young woman in good health. The chain is made from TRBV3-1 and TRBJ2-7; 12 central bases correspond to TRBD2. CDR3 region: CASSQRTSGVSSYEQYF. The DNA sequence is as follows: TGTGCCAGCAGCCAAAGGACTAGCGGGGTATCCTCCTACGAGCAGTACTTC.